This note documents a single TCR beta chain sequence. The record originates from a study of T-cell memory formation after mild COVID-19. In TCRdb, the 5' RACE reads were re-called with MiXCR into one record per CDR3 protein. The sample carries under 300,000 distinct CDR3 sequences, more than 8% recorded once. CDR1 is MGHRA, CDR2 YSYEKL, per germline. Trimming cost V 0 bases and J 8 bases, with 7 bases left between them. This CDR3 region has 13 residues. The TCR comes from a man aged 18 to 29 who had mild COVID-19 (a few samples of this study predate the infection). Cell type and time point are not known. What was sequenced was PBMCs or a T cell subset sorted from them (not recorded which). The rearrangement joins TRBV4-1 to TRBJ2-2, with D perhaps matching TRBD2 (6 bases). The CDR3 here is CASSQDAGGELFF. The CDR3 region has the DNA TGCGCCAGCAGCCAAGACGCGGGGGGGGAGCTGTTTTTT.